This TCR beta chain was observed in a study of blood T cell repertoires in COVID-19. About the research overall: Nucleic acid was either cDNA or gDNA, and it came from T cells, B-cell-depleted T cells, or PBMCs.

Trimming at V came to 4 bases and at J to 2 bases, leaving 2 bases not matched to a gene. The CDR3 contains 13 residues. The V gene's germline CDR1 is SGHRS and CDR2 YFSETQ. Original analysis: Estimates of nucleated cell counts were drawn from the amplification of reference gene primers. Clones were sequenced by immunoSEQ multiplex PCR, and TCRdb holds only the in-frame ones, with some missing. That table supplies the V and J calls and clone size; D and trimming were determined from the DNA. This table has 62,000 or so clones, 88% appearing once. The receptor comes from a human donor in a cohort sampled during active COVID-19. Sequenced input: peripheral blood. The chain joins TRBV5-1 to TRBJ1-2; the match to TRBD1 covers 7 bases. CDR3 in DNA: TGCGCCAGCAGCCCGGACAGGAACTATGGCTACACCTTC. It codes for CASSPDRNYGYTF.